This TCR beta chain appears in the sequencing data of a study of OX40 agonist ivuxolimab in advanced cancers. Study-wide background: The patients received ivuxolimab by intravenous route every 2 weeks at 0.01 to 10 mg/kg.

Germline V gene data show CDR1 as SGHVS and CDR2 as FNYEAQ. Trimming removed 1 base from V and 5 bases from J, with 9 bases in between. This CDR3 is 13 amino acids long. The protocol was immunoSEQ multiplex PCR, while the TCRdb copy is restricted to in-frame clones and leaves out a portion. The sample has tens of thousands of clones; around 77% are singletons. The chain couples TRBV7-6 to TRBJ2-7; weak D call: TRBD1 (6 bases). This specimen consisted of CD4+ or CD8+ T cells sorted from blood, obtained in a trial of the OX40 agonist ivuxolimab. This sequence was found in an adult with an advanced solid tumor such as melanoma, head and neck, liver or kidney cancer. The CDR3 nucleotides read TGTGCCAGCAGCTTAGAACCAGGGGACGAGCAGTACTTC. Amino acids: CASSLEPGDEQYF.